The T cell receptor beta chain under discussion was sequenced for a study of early T cells in non-severe SARS-CoV-2 infection. Study results and limitations: VDJdb matching, biased toward anti-spike CD8 responses, missed private and CD4 specificities.

This clonotype appeared many times. Its matching antigen is unknown. Attachment of unique molecular identifiers to individual cDNA molecules was performed. TCRdb used MiXCR to reprocess the 5' RACE reads, holding one entry per CDR3 protein. This table holds tens of thousands of distinct CDR3 sequences, about 4.2% found once. This TCR was recovered from an adult who was a healthcare worker with PCR-confirmed SARS-CoV-2 infection or an uninfected control (not recorded which). Sequencing input: whole blood.

CDR3 loop: CASSFGSRAFEKLFF. In DNA form, the CDR3 reads TGTGCCAGCAGTTTCGGGAGCCGGGCCTTTGAAAAACTGTTTTTT. The chain employs TRBV27 and TRBJ1-4; D remains ambiguous. Trimming took off 3 bases at V and 7 bases at J, with 15 bases between the two ends. In germline, CDR1 is MNHEY, CDR2 SMNVEV (reference sequence). This CDR3 has 15 amino acids.